This TCR beta chain was identified in a study of shared clonotypes between healthy human individuals. About the research overall: With ages of 18 to 49, the donors were two women and three men.

The assay was immunoSEQ multiplex PCR, and TCRdb's table has in-frame clones only and misses some. Of 2,500,000 or so clones detected, around nine tenths appear once; the ten largest clones hold around 0.14%. Germline V lookup: CDR1 KGHSH, CDR2 LQKENI. Trimming took 1 base from V and 4 from J, leaving 10 bases between them. This CDR3 is 15 amino acids long. The TCR originated in a man aged 18 to 29 in good health. V gene TRBV18 combines with J gene TRBJ2-2, with D perhaps TRBD1 (5 bases). The sample comprised naive CD4+ T cells sorted from blood. The subset here: CD45RA+ positively selected. The CDR3 sequence: CASSPQTAPTGELFF. The DNA for the CDR3 is TGTGCCAGCTCACCACAGACAGCGCCCACCGGGGAGCTGTTTTTT.